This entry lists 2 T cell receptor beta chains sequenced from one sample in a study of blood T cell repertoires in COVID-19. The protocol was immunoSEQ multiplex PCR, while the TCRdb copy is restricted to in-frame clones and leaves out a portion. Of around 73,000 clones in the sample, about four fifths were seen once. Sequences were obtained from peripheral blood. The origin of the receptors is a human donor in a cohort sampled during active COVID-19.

The CDR3 sequence is CATSATDRTYEQFF. As DNA, the CDR3 is TGTGCCACCAGTGCTACCGACAGGACTTACGAGCAGTTCTTC. The rearrangement links TRBV24-1 to TRBJ2-1; tentative D call: TRBD1 (6 bases). From germline, CDR1 is KGHDR and CDR2 SFDVKD. The CDR3 is made up of 14 amino acids. Trimming took 5 bases from V and 10 from J, leaving 17 bases between them.

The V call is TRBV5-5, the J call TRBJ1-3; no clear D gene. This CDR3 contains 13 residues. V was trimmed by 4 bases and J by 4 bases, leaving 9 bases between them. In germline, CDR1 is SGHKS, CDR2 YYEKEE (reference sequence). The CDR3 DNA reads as TGTGCCAGCAGCGCGGAGCCAGGAAACACCATATATTTT. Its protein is CASSAEPGNTIYF. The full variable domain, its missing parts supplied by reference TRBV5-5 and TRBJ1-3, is DAGVTQSPTHLIKTRGQQVTLRCSPISGHKSVSWYQQVLGQGPQFIFQYYEKEERGRGNFPDRFSARQFPNYSSELNVNALLLGDSALYLCASSAEPGNTIYFGEGSWLTVV.